This T cell receptor (beta chain) is from a study of T cell responses to AZD1222 COVID-19 vaccine. Study findings and constraints: Spike-specific TCR breadth and depth grew following two AZD1222 doses. White British ancestry dominated among donors, who included more females, and clonal diversity was possibly underestimated. The study found vaccine-associated CD4 TCRs spanning spike, dominant at 160-218 and 743-854.

Comment on this clone: Its antigen is unidentified.

The CDR3 has 14 amino acids. In germline, CDR1 is LNHNV, CDR2 YYDKDF (reference sequence). Trimming removed 5 bases at V and 5 bases at J, with 15 bases between. The method was immunoSEQ multiplex PCR; TCRdb's version includes in-frame clones alone and lacks a portion of them. Here the sample spans 150,000 to 200,000 clones, 80% to 90% being singletons. Sequencing used peripheral blood, obtained on day 0 of AZD1222 vaccination. This clonotype was sampled from an adult in good health. V and J are TRBV15 and TRBJ1-2; D not certain. CDR3 residues: CATSPRRLPYGYTF. The CDR3 DNA sequence: TGTGCCACCAGCCCCCGACGGCTCCCTTATGGCTACACCTTC.